One and the same sample provided the 13 T cell receptor beta chains below, sequenced in a study of glioma-infiltrating T cells. Using RNA template, CDR3s of TCR alpha and beta were amplified with iRepertoire arm-PCR. One entry per CDR3 protein results from TCRdb running MiXCR on the multiplex PCR reads. The repertoire holds fewer than 200,000 distinct CDR3 sequences, approximately 30% seen once, with around 20% in the top ten. Specimen: glioma tissue, nonneoplastic brain tissue, or PBMCs (not recorded which). Every receptor here comes from a human donor with low-grade glioma or glioblastoma, undergoing nonglioma brain surgery, or in good health (not recorded which).

About this clonotype itself: This may arise from a read error, as a much more abundant clone is one base away. Because it lacks the conserved phenylalanine or tryptophan at the end, this CDR3 is likely a read error. This sequence joins TRBV2 and TRBJ1-1; TRBD1 agrees at 8 bases. The germline V gene encodes CDR1 SNHLY and CDR2 FYNNEI. V gave up 4 bases and J gave up 7 bases; unmatched junction bases: 5. The CDR3 spans 13 residues. CDR3 DNA: TGTGCCAGCAGTGGCAGGGGGCTGAATGAAGCTTTCCTT. It yields the protein CASSGRGLNEAFL.

CDR3 DNA sequence: TGTGCCAGCAGAACTAGCGTCAATGAGCAGTACTTC. Translated, it gives CASRTSVNEQYF. This sequence joins TRBV6-2 or TRBV6-3 and TRBJ2-7; 7 nucleotides line up with TRBD2. The junction had 6 bases not matched to a gene; V was cut back by 6 bases and J by 7 bases. The CDR3 runs to 12 residues. Germline CDR1 MNHEY, CDR2 SVGEGT.

The chain employs TRBV7-3 and TRBJ2-2; TRBD1 aligns across 7 bases. The CDR3 is made up of 16 amino acids. The V and J ends lost 5 bases and 7 bases, in that order; junction bases with no gene match: 13. Germline CDR1 reads SGHTA; CDR2 reads FQGTGA. This CDR3 reads CASSLQGQVGDGELFF. The CDR3 bases are TGTGCCAGCAGCCTCCAAGGACAGGTTGGCGACGGGGAGCTGTTTTTT.

This clonotype was recorded many times. The chain recombines TRBV7-9 with TRBJ1-6; TRBD1 might be the D (5 bases). CDR3 length: 14 amino acids. CDR1 and CDR2 (germline): SEHNR, FQNEAQ (reference sequence). Trimming cost V 6 bases and J 15 bases, with 21 bases left between them. The CDR3 protein is CASRDGAENSDLHF. The CDR3 coding sequence is TGTGCCAGCAGGGATGGGGCAGAGAATTCGGACCTCCACTTT. The entire variable domain, with the rest obtained from reference TRBV7-9 and TRBJ1-6, is as follows: DTGVSQNPRHKITKRGQNVTFRCDPISEHNRLYWYRQTLGQGPEFLTYFQNEAQLEKSRLLSDRFSAERPKGSFSTLEIQRTEQGDSAMYLCASRDGAENSDLHFGNGTRLTVT.

V and J are TRBV7-8 and TRBJ1-5; D is possibly TRBD1 (6 bases). Trimming cost V 4 bases and J 6 bases, with 22 bases left between them. The CDR3 has 17 amino acids. CDR1 is SGHVS and CDR2 is FQNEAQ in the germline V gene. The CDR3 region has the DNA TGTGCCAGCAGCTATGGACCGGGGGGCGTCGGCAGTCAGCCCCAGCATTTT. Translation gives CASSYGPGGVGSQPQHF.

This clonotype was counted at least ten times. This chain connects TRBV20-1 to TRBJ2-7; 10 bases align to TRBD2. With 4 bases clipped from V and 9 bases from J, the junction kept 18 bases outside the gene matches. CDR1 is DFQATT, CDR2 SNEGSKA, per germline (reference sequence). This CDR3 is built from 16 residues. The CDR3 loop reads CSAKRGRTSGPIAQYF. CDR3 sequence (DNA): TGCAGTGCTAAAAGAGGTAGGACTAGCGGTCCGATAGCGCAGTACTTC.

Turning to this clonotype: This sequence may be a read error, since a much larger clone differs from it by one base. This chain connects TRBV19 to TRBJ2-1; TRBD2 matches 10 bases. The V gene's germline CDR1 is LNHDA and CDR2 SQIVND (reference sequence). The CDR3 is 16 residues long. The DNA for the CDR3 is TGTGCCAGTAGTCGACTAGCGGGCCGCTCCTACAATGGGCAGTTCTTC. Protein product: CASSRLAGRSYNGQFF. Full variable domain (missing parts from reference TRBV19 and TRBJ2-1): DGGITQSPKYLFRKEGQNVTLSCEQNLNHDAMYWYRQDPGQGLRLIYYSQIVNDFQKGDIAEGYSVSREKKESFPLTVTSAQKNPTAFYLCASSRLAGRSYNGQFFGPGTRLTVL.

This clonotype was picked up many times. The CDR3 DNA reads TGTGCCAGCAGCCAACAGTCAAATTCACCCCTCCACTTT. It specifies CASSQQSNSPLHF. V usage is TRBV3-1 and J usage is TRBJ1-6; D unclear. This CDR3 is built from 13 residues. From germline, CDR1 is LGHDT and CDR2 YNNKEL (reference sequence). Trimming pared 2 bases from V and 7 bases from J, leaving 6 bases between.

The chain employs TRBV19 and TRBJ2-7; D not certain. Germline CDR1 and CDR2: LNHDA and SQIVND (reference sequence). CDR3 length: 13 amino acids. The V end lost 3 bases, the J end lost 6 bases, and 12 bases lay between the germline ends. CDR3 loop: CASSIGEFGEQYF. The CDR3 region has the DNA TGTGCCAGTAGTATTGGGGAATTCGGCGAGCAGTACTTC.

In this sample, this clonotype turned up many times. This sequence joins TRBV6-1 and TRBJ1-5; 8 positions match TRBD1. The CDR3 totals 16 residues. Germline V lookup: CDR1 MNHNS, CDR2 SASEGT. With 7 bases clipped from V and 1 base from J, the junction kept 9 bases outside the gene matches. The CDR3 is CASKDRVSRSNQPQHF. CDR3 sequence (DNA): TGTGCCAGCAAGGACAGGGTTTCCCGAAGCAATCAGCCCCAGCATTTT.

For the CDR3, the DNA is TGTGCCAGCAGTTCCGCGAAAAGGGGCAGTAATCAGCCCCAGCATTTT. This encodes CASSSAKRGSNQPQHF. The chain joins TRBV27 to TRBJ1-5; D is possibly TRBD1 (5 bases). Trimming pared 4 bases from V and 4 bases from J, leaving 17 bases between. The length of the CDR3 is 16 residues. From germline, CDR1 is MNHEY and CDR2 SMNVEV (reference sequence).

This rearrangement joins TRBV15 to TRBJ1-1; D gene ambiguous. CDR1 is LNHNV, CDR2 YYDKDF, per germline (reference sequence). The CDR3 is made up of 16 amino acids. Between the trimmed V and J ends, which lost 3 bases and 0 bases, there was a span of 14 bases. The CDR3 spells CATSSSAPYMNTEAFF. Written as DNA, the CDR3 is TGTGCCACCAGCAGCTCGGCCCCGTACATGAACACTGAAGCTTTCTTT.

This clonotype was counted a single time. This sequence may be a read error, since a much larger clone differs from it by one base. CDR3 sequence: CASSLGGGENIEAFF. CDR3 in DNA: TGCGCCAGCAGCTTGGGAGGGGGCGAGAACATTGAAGCTTTCTTT. The chain employs TRBV5-1 and TRBJ1-1; 7 bases align to TRBD1. Germline assignment: CDR1 SGHRS and CDR2 YFSETQ. The CDR3 sequence is 15 residues long.